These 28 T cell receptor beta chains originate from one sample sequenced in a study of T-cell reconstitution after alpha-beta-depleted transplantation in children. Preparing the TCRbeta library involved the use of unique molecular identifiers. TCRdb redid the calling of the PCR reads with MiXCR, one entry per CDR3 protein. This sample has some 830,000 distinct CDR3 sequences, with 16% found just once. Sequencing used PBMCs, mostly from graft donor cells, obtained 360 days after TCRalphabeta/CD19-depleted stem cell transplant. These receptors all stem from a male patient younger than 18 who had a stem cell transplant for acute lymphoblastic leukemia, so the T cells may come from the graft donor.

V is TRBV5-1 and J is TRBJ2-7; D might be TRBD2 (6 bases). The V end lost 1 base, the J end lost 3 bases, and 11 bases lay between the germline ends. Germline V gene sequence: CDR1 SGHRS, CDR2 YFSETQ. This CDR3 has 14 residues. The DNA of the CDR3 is TGCGCCAGCAGCTTGACTAGCTGGAACTACGAGCAGTACTTC. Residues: CASSLTSWNYEQYF.

CDR3 protein: CSVDEFRRAFLDTQYF. Here the CDR3 DNA reads TGCAGCGTTGATGAGTTCCGGAGGGCCTTTTTAGATACGCAGTATTTT. The chain recombines TRBV29-1 with TRBJ2-3; possibly TRBD2 for D (6 bases). Germline loops: CDR1 SQVTM, CDR2 ANQGSEA. This CDR3 has 16 residues. V shed 3 bases and J shed 5 bases, with 21 bases lying between them.

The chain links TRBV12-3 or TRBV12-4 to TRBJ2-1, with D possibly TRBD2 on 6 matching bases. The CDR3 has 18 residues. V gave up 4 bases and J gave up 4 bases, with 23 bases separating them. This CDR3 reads CASSYPWGDPREYNEQFF. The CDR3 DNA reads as TGTGCCAGCAGTTACCCGTGGGGGGATCCACGAGAGTACAATGAGCAGTTCTTC.

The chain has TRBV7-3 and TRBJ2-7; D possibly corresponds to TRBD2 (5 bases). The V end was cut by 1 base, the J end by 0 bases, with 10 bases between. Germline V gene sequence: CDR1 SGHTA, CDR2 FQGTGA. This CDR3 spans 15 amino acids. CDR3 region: CASSLRGGNSYEQYF. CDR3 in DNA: TGTGCCAGCAGCTTAAGAGGAGGAAACTCCTACGAGCAGTACTTC.

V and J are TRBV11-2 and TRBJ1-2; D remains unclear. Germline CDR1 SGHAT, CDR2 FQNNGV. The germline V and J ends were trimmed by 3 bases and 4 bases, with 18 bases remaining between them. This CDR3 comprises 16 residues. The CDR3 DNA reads TGTGCCAGCAGCTTGTACGATGAATTTAGCGGCTATGGCTACACCTTC. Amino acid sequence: CASSLYDEFSGYGYTF.

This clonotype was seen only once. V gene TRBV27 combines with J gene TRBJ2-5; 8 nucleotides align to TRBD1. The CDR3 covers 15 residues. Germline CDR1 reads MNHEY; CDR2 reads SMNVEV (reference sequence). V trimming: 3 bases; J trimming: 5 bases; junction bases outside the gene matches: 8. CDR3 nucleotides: TGTGCCAGCAGTTTTACCGGGACAGGAGTCGAGACCCAGTACTTC. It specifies CASSFTGTGVETQYF.

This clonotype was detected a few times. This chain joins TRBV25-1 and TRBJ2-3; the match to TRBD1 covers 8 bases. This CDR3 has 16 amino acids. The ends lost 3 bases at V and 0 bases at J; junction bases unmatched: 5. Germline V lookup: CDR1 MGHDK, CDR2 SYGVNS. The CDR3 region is CASSDLQGASTDTQYF. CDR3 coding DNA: TGTGCCAGCAGTGACCTTCAGGGGGCGAGCACAGATACGCAGTATTTT. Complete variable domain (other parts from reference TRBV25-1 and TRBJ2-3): EADIYQTPRYLVIGTGKKITLECSQTMGHDKMYWYQQDPGMELHLIHYSYGVNSTEKGDLSSESTVSRIRTEHFPLTLESARPSHTSQYLCASSDLQGASTDTQYFGPGTRLTVL.

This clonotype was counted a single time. The CDR3 loop is CASSLASGVREQFF. DNA of the CDR3: TGTGCCAGCAGCTTAGCCTCGGGTGTTCGGGAGCAGTTCTTC. The genes are TRBV7-9 and TRBJ2-1; D is unresolved. Germline-derived CDR1 and CDR2 are SEHNR and FQNEAQ (reference sequence). CDR3 size: 14 residues. Trimming stripped 0 bases from V and 10 bases from J, with 13 bases between.

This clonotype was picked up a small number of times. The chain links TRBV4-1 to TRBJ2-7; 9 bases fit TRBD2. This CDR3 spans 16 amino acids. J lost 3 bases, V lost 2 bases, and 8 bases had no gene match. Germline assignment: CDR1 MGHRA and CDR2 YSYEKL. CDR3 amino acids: CASSQFFSGSLYEQYF. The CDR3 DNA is TGCGCCAGCAGCCAATTCTTTAGCGGGAGCCTCTACGAGCAGTACTTC.

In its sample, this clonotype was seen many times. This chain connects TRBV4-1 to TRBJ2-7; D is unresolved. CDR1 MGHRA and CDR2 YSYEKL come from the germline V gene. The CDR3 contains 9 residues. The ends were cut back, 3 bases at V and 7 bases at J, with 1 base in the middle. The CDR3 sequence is CASSHEQYF. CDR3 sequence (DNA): TGCGCCAGCAGCCATGAGCAGTACTTC.

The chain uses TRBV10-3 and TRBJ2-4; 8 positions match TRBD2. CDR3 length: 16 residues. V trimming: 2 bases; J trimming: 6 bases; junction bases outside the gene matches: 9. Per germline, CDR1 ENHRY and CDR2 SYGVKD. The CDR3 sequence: CAISELEREFGNIQYF. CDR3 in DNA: TGTGCCATCAGTGAGCTTGAGCGGGAGTTCGGAAACATTCAGTACTTC.

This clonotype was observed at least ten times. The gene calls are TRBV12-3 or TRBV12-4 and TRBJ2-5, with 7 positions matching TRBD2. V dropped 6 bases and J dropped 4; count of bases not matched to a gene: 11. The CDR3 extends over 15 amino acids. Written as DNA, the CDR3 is TGTGCCAGCAGCCCCACGGGACTAAAGAGAGAGACCCAGTACTTC. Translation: CASSPTGLKRETQYF.

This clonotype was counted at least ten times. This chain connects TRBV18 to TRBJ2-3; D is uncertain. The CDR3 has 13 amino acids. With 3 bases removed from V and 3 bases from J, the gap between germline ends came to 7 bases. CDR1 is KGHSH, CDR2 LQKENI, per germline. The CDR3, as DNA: TGTGCCAGCTCACCTCGGCGGACAGATACGCAGTATTTT. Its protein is CASSPRRTDTQYF.

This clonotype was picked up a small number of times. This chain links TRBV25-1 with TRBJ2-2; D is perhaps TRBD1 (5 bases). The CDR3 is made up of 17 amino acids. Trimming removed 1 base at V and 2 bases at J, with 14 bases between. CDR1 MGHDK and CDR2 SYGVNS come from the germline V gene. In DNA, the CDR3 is TGTGCCAGCAGTGAATTCTTCGGGCAGGGTAACACCGGGGAGCTGTTTTTT. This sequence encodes CASSEFFGQGNTGELFF.

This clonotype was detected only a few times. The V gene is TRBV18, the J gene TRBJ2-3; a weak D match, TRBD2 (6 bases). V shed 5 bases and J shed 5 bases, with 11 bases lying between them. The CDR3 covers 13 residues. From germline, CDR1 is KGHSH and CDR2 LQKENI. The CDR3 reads CASSVQGGDTQYF. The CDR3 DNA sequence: TGTGCCAGCTCAGTGCAGGGAGGAGATACGCAGTATTTT.

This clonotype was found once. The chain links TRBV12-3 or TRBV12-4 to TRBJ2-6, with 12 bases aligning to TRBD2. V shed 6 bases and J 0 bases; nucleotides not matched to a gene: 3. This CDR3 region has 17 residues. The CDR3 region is CASRWTSGDSGANVLTF. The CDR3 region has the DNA TGTGCCAGCAGATGGACTAGCGGGGACTCTGGGGCCAACGTCCTGACTTTC.

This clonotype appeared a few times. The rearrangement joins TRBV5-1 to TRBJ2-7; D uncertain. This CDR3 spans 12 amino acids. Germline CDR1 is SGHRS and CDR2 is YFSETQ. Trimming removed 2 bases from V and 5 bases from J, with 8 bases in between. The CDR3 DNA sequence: TGCGCCAGCAGCTTCGGTTATAACGAGCAGTACTTC. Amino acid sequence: CASSFGYNEQYF. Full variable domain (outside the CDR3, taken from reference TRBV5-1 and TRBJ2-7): KAGVTQTPRYLIKTRGQQVTLSCSPISGHRSVSWYQQTPGQGLQFLFEYFSETQRNKGNFPGRFSGRQFSNSRSEMNVSTLELGDSALYLCASSFGYNEQYFGPGTRLTVT.

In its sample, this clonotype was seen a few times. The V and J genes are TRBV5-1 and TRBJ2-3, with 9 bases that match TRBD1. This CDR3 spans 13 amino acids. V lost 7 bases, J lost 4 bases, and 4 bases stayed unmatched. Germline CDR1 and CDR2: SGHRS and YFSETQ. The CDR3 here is CASRDRVPDTQYF. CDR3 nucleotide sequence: TGCGCCAGCCGGGACAGGGTTCCAGATACGCAGTATTTT.

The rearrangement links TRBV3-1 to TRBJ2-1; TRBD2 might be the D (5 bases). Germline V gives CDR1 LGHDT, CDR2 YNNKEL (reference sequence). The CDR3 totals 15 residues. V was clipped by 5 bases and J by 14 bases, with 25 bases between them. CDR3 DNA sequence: TGTGCCAGCAGCAGCCTCTTTTCTCGGTCGGGATGGAAGTTCTTC. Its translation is CASSSLFSRSGWKFF.

The CDR3 sequence: CASSFGGPQETQYF. The CDR3 DNA follows: TGCGCCAGCAGCTTCGGCGGACCACAAGAGACCCAGTACTTC. The V and J genes are TRBV5-1 and TRBJ2-5; no definite D call. Germline V gene sequence: CDR1 SGHRS, CDR2 YFSETQ. Trimming removed 2 bases at V and 2 bases at J, with 10 bases between. The CDR3 length is 14 residues.

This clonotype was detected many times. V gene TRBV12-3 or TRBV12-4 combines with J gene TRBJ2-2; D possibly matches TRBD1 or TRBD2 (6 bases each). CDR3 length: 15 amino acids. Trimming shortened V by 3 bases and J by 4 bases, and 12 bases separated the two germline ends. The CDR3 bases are TGTGCCAGCAGTTTGGTGGGGGGCTCCACCGGGGAGCTGTTTTTT. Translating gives CASSLVGGSTGELFF.

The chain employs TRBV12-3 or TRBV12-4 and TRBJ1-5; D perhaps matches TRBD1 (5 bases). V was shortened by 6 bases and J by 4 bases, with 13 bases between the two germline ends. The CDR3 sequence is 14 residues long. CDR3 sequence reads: CASSRHGGNQPQHF. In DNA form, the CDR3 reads TGTGCCAGCAGCAGACACGGGGGTAATCAGCCCCAGCATTTT.

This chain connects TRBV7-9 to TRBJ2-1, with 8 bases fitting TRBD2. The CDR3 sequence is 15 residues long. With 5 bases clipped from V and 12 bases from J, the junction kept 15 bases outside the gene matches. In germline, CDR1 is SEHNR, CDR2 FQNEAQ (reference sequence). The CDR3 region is CASSPRGISGTAQFF. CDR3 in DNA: TGTGCCAGCAGCCCTCGTGGGATTAGCGGGACGGCGCAGTTCTTC.

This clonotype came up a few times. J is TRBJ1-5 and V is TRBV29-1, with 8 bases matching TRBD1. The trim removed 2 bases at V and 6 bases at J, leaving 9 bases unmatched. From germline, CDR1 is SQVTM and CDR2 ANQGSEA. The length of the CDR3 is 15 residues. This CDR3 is CSVELQGAIGQPQHF. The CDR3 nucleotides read TGCAGCGTTGAATTGCAGGGGGCGATAGGTCAGCCCCAGCATTTT.

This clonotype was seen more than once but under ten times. The CDR3 protein is CATSDSTVLTGELFF. As DNA, the CDR3 is TGTGCCACCAGTGACTCTACGGTCCTCACCGGGGAGCTGTTTTTT. The chain links TRBV24-1 to TRBJ2-2; no firm D call. Trimming left V 4 bases short and J 4 bases short, with 12 bases between. The germline V gene encodes CDR1 KGHDR and CDR2 SFDVKD. The CDR3 length is 15 residues.

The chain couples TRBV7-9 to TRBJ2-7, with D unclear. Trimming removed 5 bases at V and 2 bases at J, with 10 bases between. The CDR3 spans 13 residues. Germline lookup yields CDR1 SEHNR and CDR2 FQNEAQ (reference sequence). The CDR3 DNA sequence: TGTGCCAGCAGCGCCCCGGCCCCCTACGAGCAGTACTTC. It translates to CASSAPAPYEQYF.

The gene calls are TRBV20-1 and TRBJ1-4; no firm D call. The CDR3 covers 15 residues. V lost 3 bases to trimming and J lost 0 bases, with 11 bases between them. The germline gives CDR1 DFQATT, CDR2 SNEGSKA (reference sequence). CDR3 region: CSARGPGATNEKLFF. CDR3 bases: TGCAGTGCTAGGGGCCCGGGTGCAACTAATGAAAAACTGTTTTTT.

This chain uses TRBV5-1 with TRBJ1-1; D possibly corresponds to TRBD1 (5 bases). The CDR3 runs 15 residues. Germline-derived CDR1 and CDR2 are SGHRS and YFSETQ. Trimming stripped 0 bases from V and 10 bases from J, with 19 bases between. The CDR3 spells CASSLATRGGSGAFF. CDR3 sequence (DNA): TGCGCCAGCAGCTTGGCCACGAGGGGCGGGTCGGGAGCTTTCTTT.